The 14 T cell receptor beta chains below were found in one sample sequenced in a study of T-cell memory formation after mild COVID-19. From the 5' RACE reads, TCRdb called clonotypes with MiXCR, one entry per CDR3 protein. The sample includes around 370,000 distinct CDR3 sequences, about 21% of them seen just once. Sequences were obtained from PBMCs or a T cell subset sorted from them (not recorded which). The receptors here all came from an adult woman who had mild COVID-19 (a few samples of this study predate the infection). Cell type and time point are not known.

The chain combines TRBV7-9 with TRBJ1-2, with TRBD1 as a possible D gene (5 bases). The CDR3 totals 15 residues. With 5 bases removed from V and 3 bases from J, the gap between germline ends came to 16 bases. CDR1 is SEHNR, CDR2 FQNEAQ, per germline (reference sequence). The CDR3 DNA follows: TGTGCCAGCAGCCAGACGGGGCTAATGGACTATGGCTACACCTTC. Amino acids: CASSQTGLMDYGYTF. The full variable domain, in which reference TRBV7-9 and TRBJ1-2 provide the parts outside the CDR3, is DTGVSQNPRHKITKRGQNVTFRCDPISEHNRLYWYRQTLGQGPEFLTYFQNEAQLEKSRLLSDRFSAERPKGSFSTLEIQRTEQGDSAMYLCASSQTGLMDYGYTFGSGTRLTVV.

The CDR3 DNA follows: TGCAGTGCCTTTGGAGGGGAATTTGACATTCAGTACTTC. Translating it yields CSAFGGEFDIQYF. This rearrangement joins TRBV20-1 to TRBJ2-4, with D perhaps TRBD2 (6 bases). The V gene lost 6 bases and the J gene lost 8 bases, with 17 bases spanning the gap. CDR3 length: 13 residues. Germline V gene data show CDR1 as DFQATT and CDR2 as SNEGSKA (reference sequence).

This clonotype was found a few times. V is TRBV20-1 and J is TRBJ1-1, with 7 bases identical to TRBD1. CDR1 is DFQATT, CDR2 SNEGSKA, per germline (reference sequence). There are 15 residues in the CDR3. Trimming cost V 1 base and J 5 bases; bases outside gene matches: 10. The CDR3 nucleotides read TGCAGTGCTAGAGCGTCGAGACAGGGAAAGACTGAAGCTTTCTTT. This sequence encodes CSARASRQGKTEAFF.

This clonotype has just a few counts. V usage is TRBV4-1 and J usage is TRBJ1-6; TRBD1 matches 8 bases. This CDR3 comprises 15 residues. Germline V gene lookup returns CDR1 MGHRA and CDR2 YSYEKL. V shed 1 base and J 8 bases; nucleotides not matched to a gene: 4. DNA of the CDR3: TGCGCCAGCAGCCAAGTTGACAGGGGCGATTCACCCCTCCACTTT. It translates to CASSQVDRGDSPLHF.

In this sample, this clonotype turned up a few times. The J gene is TRBJ2-1, the V gene TRBV15; D uncertain. CDR3 length: 12 amino acids. Germline V gene sequence: CDR1 LNHNV, CDR2 YYDKDF (reference sequence). V was cut by 0 bases and J by 15 bases, with 12 bases left in between. CDR3: CATSRDRDLLFF. The CDR3, as DNA: TGTGCCACCAGCAGAGATAGGGATCTTCTGTTCTTC.

The chain uses TRBV2 and TRBJ2-1, with D perhaps TRBD2 (7 bases). Trimming left V 6 bases short and J 3 bases short, with 15 bases between. CDR3 length: 15 residues. The germline CDR1 and CDR2 sequences are SNHLY and FYNNEI. The CDR3 spells CASRSRGGNYNEQFF. Here the CDR3 DNA reads TGTGCCAGCAGGAGTAGGGGGGGGAACTACAATGAGCAGTTCTTC.

The CDR3 DNA reads TGTGCCAGCAGTTTTGCGGGGGCCCCCAACACCGGGGAGCTGTTTTTT. This encodes CASSFAGAPNTGELFF. This chain uses TRBV12-3 or TRBV12-4 with TRBJ2-2; a weak D match, TRBD2 (7 bases). Trimming removed 3 bases at V and 2 bases at J, with 13 bases between. This CDR3 spans 16 amino acids.

V is TRBV12-3 or TRBV12-4 and J is TRBJ2-5; D may correspond to TRBD1 or TRBD2 (5 bases each). V lost 6 bases and J lost 5, with 22 bases in between. The CDR3 has 16 amino acids. For the CDR3, the DNA is TGTGCCAGCAGCCTCCATCTGAGGGGCGTCGGGGAGACCCAGTACTTC. The encoded protein is CASSLHLRGVGETQYF.

A few counts support this clonotype. V and J are TRBV21-1 and TRBJ2-4; the DNA was not compared with TRBD2, the D call given in the table. TRBV21-1 is a pseudogene segment. The CDR3 consists of 19 residues. The CDR3 loop is CASRPPSGGRRRAKNIQYF. The CDR3 region has the DNA TGTGCCAGCAGGCCTCCTAGCGGGGGGAGGAGGAGAGCCAAAAACATTCAGTACTTC.

This clonotype occurred a few times. Here the CDR3 DNA reads TGTGCCAGCAGCGTGACCGGGACTAGTTTCGCAGATACGCAGTATTTT. It specifies CASSVTGTSFADTQYF. The chain employs TRBV7-9 and TRBJ2-3, with 8 bases identical to TRBD2. The V segment lost 5 bases and the J segment 4 bases; nucleotides outside the gene matches: 11. The CDR3 spans 16 residues. The germline V gene has CDR1 SEHNR and CDR2 FQNEAQ (reference sequence).

CDR3 loop: CASSRAGKDTGELFF. CDR3 DNA sequence: TGCGCCAGCAGCCGGGCTGGGAAGGACACCGGGGAGCTGTTTTTT. The chain uses TRBV5-1 and TRBJ2-2, with D uncertain. This CDR3 region has 15 residues. Trimming left V 4 bases short and J 3 bases short, with 13 bases between. Germline-derived CDR1 and CDR2 are SGHRS and YFSETQ.

This sequence joins TRBV12-3 or TRBV12-4 and TRBJ1-5, with a weak D call TRBD1 (5 bases). Between the trimmed V and J ends, which lost 0 bases and 3 bases, there was a span of 12 bases. The length of the CDR3 is 16 residues. CDR3 DNA: TGTGCCAGCAGTTTAGCAGGAGGAGGGGACAATCAGCCCCAGCATTTT. Amino acid sequence: CASSLAGGGDNQPQHF.

V and J are TRBV27 and TRBJ2-7, with a weak D call TRBD1 (6 bases). Germline-derived CDR1 and CDR2 are MNHEY and SMNVEV (reference sequence). The CDR3 totals 14 residues. The germline V and J ends were trimmed by 2 bases and 0 bases, with 8 bases remaining between them. The CDR3 spells CASSLNRVSYEQYF. In DNA form, the CDR3 reads TGTGCCAGCAGTTTAAACAGGGTCTCCTACGAGCAGTACTTC.

The chain employs TRBV4-1 and TRBJ1-2; no reliable D call. Germline CDR1 and CDR2: MGHRA and YSYEKL. CDR3 length: 13 residues. V gave up 0 bases and J gave up 8 bases, with 10 bases separating them. CDR3 protein: CASSQDYGRGYTF. CDR3 bases: TGCGCCAGCAGCCAAGATTACGGGCGCGGCTACACCTTC.